This passage covers 23 T cell receptor beta chains from one sample sequenced in a study of blood T cell repertoires in COVID-19. Measured with immunoSEQ multiplex PCR; TCRdb has only the in-frame clones, and not every one. Of some 88,000 clones listed, approximately 86% are singletons. The material sequenced was peripheral blood. The receptors come from a man between 60 and 75 years old with acute or convalescent COVID-19.

The rearrangement joins TRBV19 to TRBJ1-2; no definite D call. The CDR3 has 12 residues. The V end was cut by 3 bases, the J end by 4 bases, with 6 bases between. Looked up from germline, CDR1 is LNHDA and CDR2 is SQIVND (reference sequence). For the CDR3, the DNA is TGTGCCAGTAGTATTTCAGTCTATGGCTACACCTTC. It specifies CASSISVYGYTF.

This chain links TRBV11-2 with TRBJ2-7; 10 nucleotides agree with TRBD2. CDR1 SGHAT and CDR2 FQNNGV come from the germline V gene. The CDR3 is 16 residues long. V shed 2 bases and J 5 bases; nucleotides not matched to a gene: 9. Written as DNA, the CDR3 is TGTGCCAGCAGCTTAATATCCAGCGGGGGGGGTGACGAGCAGTACTTC. Translated, it gives CASSLISSGGGDEQYF.

The chain carries TRBV7-2 and TRBJ1-4; maybe TRBD1 (6 bases). The V end was cut by 4 bases, the J end by 8 bases, with 17 bases between. Germline values: CDR1 SGHTA, CDR2 FQGNSA. The CDR3 extends over 15 amino acids. CDR3 sequence (DNA): TGTGCCAGCAGCTGGACAGAGGGATTTGGGGAAAAACTGTTTTTT. This encodes CASSWTEGFGEKLFF.

The V call is TRBV12-3 or TRBV12-4, the J call TRBJ2-1; D ambiguous. Trimming cost V 6 bases and J 7 bases, with 7 bases left between them. This CDR3 has 11 residues. The CDR3 spells CASSLKNEQFF. The CDR3 bases are TGTGCCAGCAGCCTAAAGAATGAGCAGTTCTTC.

This sequence joins TRBV5-8 and TRBJ1-1, with 9 bases fitting TRBD1. CDR1 and CDR2 (germline): SGHTS, YDEGEE. V lost 4 bases to trimming and J lost 4 bases; unmatched junction nucleotides: 8. This CDR3 is 15 amino acids long. DNA of the CDR3: TGTGCCAGCAGCCCCGGGACAGGGAGGGTCACTGAAGCTTTCTTT. This sequence encodes CASSPGTGRVTEAFF.

The rearrangement joins TRBV7-8 to TRBJ1-2; D perhaps matches TRBD1 (6 bases). The CDR3 spans 13 residues. Germline V CDR1 and CDR2: SGHVS, FQNEAQ. V shed 5 bases and J shed 7 bases, with 14 bases lying between them. CDR3 region: CASSHGTSGGYTF. The CDR3, as DNA: TGTGCCAGCAGCCACGGGACATCGGGTGGCTACACCTTC.

This rearrangement joins TRBV5-1 to TRBJ1-2, with D possibly TRBD1 on 6 matching bases. Between the trimmed V and J ends, which lost 0 bases and 4 bases, there was a span of 13 bases. The CDR3 extends over 15 amino acids. Germline CDR1 is SGHRS and CDR2 is YFSETQ. In DNA, the CDR3 is TGCGCCAGCAGCTTGGTGGAAGACAGGAGCTATGGCTACACCTTC. Amino acid sequence: CASSLVEDRSYGYTF.

V and J are TRBV12-5 and TRBJ1-4; 9 nucleotides agree with TRBD1. CDR1 LGHNT and CDR2 FRNRAP come from the germline V gene. V gave up 5 bases and J gave up 5 bases; unmatched junction bases: 3. The CDR3 has 14 amino acids. The CDR3 DNA is TGTGCTAGTGGTCTCGGGACAGGGAATGAAAAACTGTTTTTT. Translation gives CASGLGTGNEKLFF.

This rearrangement joins TRBV19 to TRBJ1-2; TRBD1 aligns across 11 bases. This CDR3 is 15 amino acids long. With V trimmed by 5 bases and J by 2 bases, 4 bases remained unmatched. The germline CDR1 and CDR2 sequences are LNHDA and SQIVND (reference sequence). In DNA, the CDR3 is TGTGCCAGTAGTGAACGGGACAGGGGGAACTATGGCTACACCTTC. Translating it yields CASSERDRGNYGYTF.

The V call is TRBV5-4, the J call TRBJ2-2, with a possible D match to TRBD2 (6 bases). The germline CDR1 and CDR2 sequences are SGHNT and YYREEE (reference sequence). V was pared by 4 bases and J by 6 bases, with 13 bases between. The CDR3 has 14 amino acids. CDR3 sequence (DNA): TGTGCCAGCAGCGGAGGGACCAAACCCGGGGAGCTGTTTTTT. This encodes CASSGGTKPGELFF. Full variable domain (outside the CDR3, taken from reference TRBV5-4 and TRBJ2-2): ETGVTQSPTHLIKTRGQQVTLRCSSQSGHNTVSWYQQALGQGPQFIFQYYREEENGRGNFPPRFSGLQFPNYSSELNVNALELDDSALYLCASSGGTKPGELFFGEGSRLTVL.

This chain joins TRBV5-1 and TRBJ1-1; D gene ambiguous. Germline V CDR1 and CDR2: SGHRS, YFSETQ. Between the trimmed V and J ends, which lost 0 bases and 3 bases, there was a span of 9 bases. The CDR3 sequence is 14 residues long. The CDR3 region has the DNA TGCGCCAGCAGCTTGGGAATCGGGGACACTGAAGCTTTCTTT. Its protein is CASSLGIGDTEAFF.

CDR3 loop: CATRGDRRPLNTEAFF. CDR3 coding DNA: TGTGCCACAAGGGGGGACAGGCGACCCTTGAACACTGAAGCTTTCTTT. The V call is TRBV19, the J call TRBJ1-1; 8 bases agree with TRBD1. The ends lost 10 bases at V and 0 bases at J; junction bases unmatched: 13. In germline, CDR1 is LNHDA, CDR2 SQIVND (reference sequence). CDR3 length: 16 amino acids.

This sequence joins TRBV4-2 and TRBJ2-1, with TRBD2 matching over 12 bases. The CDR3 totals 17 residues. V lost 0 bases to trimming and J lost 9 bases; unmatched junction nucleotides: 9. The germline gives CDR1 LGHNA, CDR2 YNFKEQ. CDR3 in DNA: TGTGCCAGCAGCCAAGAACCTAGCGGGAGGGCCAAGGGTGAGCAGTTCTTC. This gives the protein CASSQEPSGRAKGEQFF.

V gene TRBV5-1 combines with J gene TRBJ2-7, with D perhaps matching TRBD2 (5 bases). The V end lost 1 base, the J end lost 3 bases, and 8 bases lay between the germline ends. There are 13 residues in the CDR3. Germline-derived CDR1 and CDR2 are SGHRS and YFSETQ. This chain's CDR3 is CASSLTGNYEQYF. Here the CDR3 DNA reads TGCGCCAGCAGCTTGACGGGGAACTACGAGCAGTACTTC.

V and J are TRBV6-5 and TRBJ1-1; possibly TRBD1 for D (6 bases). The CDR3 loop spans 14 amino acids. Per the germline V gene, CDR1 is MNHEY and CDR2 is SVGAGI. Trimming stripped 6 bases from V and 3 bases from J, with 14 bases between. CDR3: CASRLQGPYTEAFF. Written as DNA, the CDR3 is TGTGCCAGCAGGCTACAGGGTCCCTACACTGAAGCTTTCTTT.

The chain uses TRBV20-1 and TRBJ1-2; 8 bases line up with TRBD1. CDR1 and CDR2 (germline): DFQATT, SNEGSKA (reference sequence). V was pared by 6 bases and J by 6 bases, with 3 bases of the junction left unmatched. This CDR3 has 11 amino acids. CDR3 sequence: CSASRGHGYTF. The CDR3 DNA is TGCAGTGCATCCAGGGGGCATGGCTACACCTTC.

This rearrangement joins TRBV12-3 or TRBV12-4 to TRBJ2-2, with D perhaps matching TRBD1 (5 bases). V was clipped by 3 bases and J by 6 bases, with 8 bases between them. The CDR3 runs to 13 residues. CDR3: CASSLVGAGELFF. The CDR3 DNA is TGTGCCAGCAGTTTGGTAGGGGCCGGGGAGCTGTTTTTT.

The rearrangement uses TRBV2 and TRBJ2-3; possible D gene TRBD1, 5 bases. CDR3 length: 16 amino acids. Germline values: CDR1 SNHLY, CDR2 FYNNEI. The V end was cut by 2 bases, the J end by 2 bases, with 14 bases between. This chain's CDR3 is CASSELVRGDTDTQYF. DNA for the CDR3: TGTGCCAGCAGTGAATTAGTTAGGGGCGACACAGATACGCAGTATTTT.

The rearrangement links TRBV6-6 to TRBJ2-7, with 8 bases that match TRBD2. The V and J ends lost 4 bases and 4 bases, in that order; junction bases with no gene match: 6. CDR3 length: 14 residues. Germline V lookup: CDR1 MNHNY, CDR2 SVGAGI (reference sequence). The CDR3 sequence is CASSFKRESYEQYF. CDR3 DNA: TGTGCCAGCAGTTTCAAGCGGGAGAGTTACGAGCAGTACTTC.

V is TRBV2 and J is TRBJ2-2; D call uncertain. The CDR3 is made up of 14 amino acids. With 9 bases removed from V and 0 bases from J, the gap between germline ends came to 11 bases. CDR1 SNHLY and CDR2 FYNNEI come from the germline V gene. CDR3 sequence (DNA): TGTGCCAGAAATACAGTCGCGAACACCGGGGAGCTGTTTTTT. This translates into CARNTVANTGELFF.

This clone was detected only once. The chain is built from TRBV2 and TRBJ2-2; 8 positions agree with TRBD1. The V segment lost 6 bases and the J segment 5 bases; nucleotides outside the gene matches: 8. Germline V gene data show CDR1 as SNHLY and CDR2 as FYNNEI. The CDR3 runs to 15 residues. The CDR3 sequence: CASSEWTGRTGELFF. CDR3 DNA sequence: TGTGCCAGCAGCGAATGGACAGGGAGGACCGGGGAGCTGTTTTTT.

This rearrangement joins TRBV18 to TRBJ1-5; possibly TRBD1 for D (6 bases). Germline CDR1 reads KGHSH; CDR2 reads LQKENI. V was cut by 3 bases and J by 7 bases, with 22 bases left in between. The CDR3 extends over 17 amino acids. The CDR3 loop is CASSPRQDLRSRQPQHF. In DNA, the CDR3 is TGTGCCAGCTCACCTAGACAGGACCTTCGATCTAGGCAGCCCCAGCATTTT.

J is TRBJ1-4 and V is TRBV6-6, with D hard to call. V lost 2 bases and J 0 bases, leaving 10 bases between the germline ends. This CDR3 has 16 amino acids. Germline lookup yields CDR1 MNHNY and CDR2 SVGAGI (reference sequence). The CDR3 DNA is TGTGCCAGCAGTTACCCCGGGATTGCAACTAATGAAAAACTGTTTTTT. This encodes CASSYPGIATNEKLFF.